Sequencing of this TCR beta chain was carried out in a study of CD8+CD57+ T cells in acquired aplastic anemia. Study details: The average for DNA from sorted CD4+ and CD8+ cells was roughly 3 ug.

TCR beta VDJ and CDR3 profiling used genomic DNA as template. MiXCR, applied by TCRdb to the reads, yields one record per CDR3 protein. The sample lists roughly 150,000 distinct CDR3 sequences, 47% occurring once. General observations from the study: In CD8+ cells, Simpson's diversity showed no significant difference between patients and controls. Patients shared approximately 30 CD8+ CDR3 sequences with controls.

With 0 bases clipped from V and 6 bases from J, the junction kept 14 bases outside the gene matches. Germline values: CDR1 SGHAT, CDR2 FQNNGV. The CDR3 spans 20 residues. CD8+CD57+ cell expansion, shown by flow cytometry, had occurred in the patients selected for sequencing. Diagnosis of severe acquired aplastic anemia applied to all patients. Of note for this clonotype: Its antigen is not identified.

The V call is TRBV11-2, the J call TRBJ2-3; 14 positions match TRBD2. The origin of this receptor is a human donor with aplastic anemia. Sequencing was done on a sample of sorted CD4+, CD8+, or CD8+CD57+ T cells (not recorded which) from PBMCs. DNA of the CDR3: TGTGCCAGCAGCTTAGAGTACCGACAGGGACTAGCGGGAGCAGCGGATACGCAGTATTTT. Encoded protein: CASSLEYRQGLAGAADTQYF.